This TCR beta chain was sequenced for a study of T cells in women clearing cervical HPV infection. Study conclusions and caveats: T-cell numbers per sample were unknown and may explain richness differences. Cases carried less TRBV6-7 than controls: roughly 0.11% versus 0.16%. A classifier using richness and V gene abundances reached an AUC of approximately 0.8.

Details on this clone: Its antigen remains unknown. The read finishes 3 residues shy of the CDR3 end, and the germline J gene is used to complete it.

TCRdb's table, derived via immunoSEQ multiplex PCR, lists solely in-frame clones and lacks some. The sample holds tens of thousands of clones. HPV was found by MY09/MY11 PCR and dot-blot genotyping. The germline CDR1 and CDR2 sequences are SNHLY and FYNNEI. CDR3 length: 13 amino acids. Deletions cut 10 bases from V and 5 bases from J, with 14 bases between. This rearrangement joins TRBV2 to TRBJ2-2; perhaps TRBD1 as D (6 bases). The TCR sequence derives from a woman between 18 and 69 years old with a cervical HPV16 infection that either progressed to CIN3+ or cleared (not recorded which). Sequenced: blood buffy coat. The CDR3 DNA, read in part, is TGTGCCACAAGAACAGGGCCTACCGGGGAG. Translating it yields CATRTGPTGE. The entire CDR3 sequence reads CATRTGPTGELFF.